Given below is one T cell receptor beta chain in context. This clone was detected a few times. Its binding antigen is unknown. The sample holds no much larger clone one base away, and base qualities are not on file. The method was the immunoSEQ multiplex PCR assay. The multiplex PCR relied on a mix of 60 forward primers for TCR Vbeta segments and 13 reverse primers for TCR Jbeta segments. Amplification of the CDR3 region of rearranged TCR beta genes was performed with a multiplex PCR assay on genomic DNA. On the Illumina HiSeq System, the amplified TCR beta libraries were sequenced as 87-base-pair reads. The authors' pipeline ran thus. A later analysis counted approximately 84 million unique TCR beta chains across the 690 or so repertoires, and some 12 million of these chains were shared by at least two donors. A nearest-neighbor algorithm error-corrected the raw reads and collapsed the reads into unique sequences, merging closely related sequences to remove PCR and sequencing errors. To assign V, D and J gene segments, CDR3 sequences were aligned to IMGT reference sequences. Each retained sequence needed at least a six-nucleotide match to both a V gene segment and a J gene segment. A rearrangement counted as productive if the CDR3 had no stop codons and remained in frame with V and J, and every other rearrangement counted as non-productive. CDR3 was defined according to IMGT convention as the region running from the second conserved V-encoded cysteine to the conserved J-encoded phenylalanine. The earlier analysis of roughly 590 of the donors excluded sequences that lacked an unambiguous match to a single V gene segment. An earlier analysis of a few hundred of the donors called V segments functional above 56.7% productive rearrangements and segregating when the between-donor standard deviation exceeded 5%. A statistical classification framework was developed to diagnose cytomegalovirus status using the catalog of TCR beta chain sequences. In a later analysis, V and J genes were assigned by comparing TCR nucleotide sequences against IMGT/GENE-DB human TR gene sequences. A later analysis assigned CDR3 sequences and most-parsimonious VDJ recombination scenarios with the TCRdist pipeline. In a later analysis, each TCR beta chain was defined by its CDR3 amino acid sequence together with its V-gene family, and reads lacking a unique V-gene family were excluded. A later analysis removed 500 to 600 highly shared, low-generation-probability nucleotide sequences to deal with suspected cross-contamination and a sequencing artifact. In a later analysis, a clonal expansion index for each public chain was calculated from normalized within-repertoire ranks of inferred template counts. In a later analysis, generation probabilities were computed with a VDJ recombination model fitted to out-of-frame rearrangements, and the resulting probabilities were checked against IGoR. In a later analysis, hypergeometric tests were used to score TCR-TCR, TCR-HLA and TCR-CMV co-occurrence, with a repertoire-size bias correction applied to TCR pairs. A later analysis estimated false discovery rates by permuting HLA or CMV assignments 20 times. In a later analysis, co-occurring TCRs were grouped using DBSCAN, with TCRdist sequence similarity added in when clustering inside HLA-allele-positive subsets. For co-occurrence clustering, repertoires with fewer than 30,000 or more than 120,000 public chains were excluded, along with 4 to 6 repertoires with anomalous nucleotide sharing. Entries here come from immuneACCESS through TCRdb and include only in-frame sequences with V and J called. Some clones fail to appear in such tables; in the studies checked, an unresolved V gene covers under half of the shortfall, and the cause of the remainder is unknown. V, J and clone size are those of that table, while D and trimming were read from the DNA. For this sample the table gives 100,000 to 120,000 clones, of which around 63% were detected only once. The ten largest clonotypes hold more than 2.5% of the sample.

This specimen belongs to a study of cytomegalovirus exposure and HLA in healthy donors (TCRdb year 2017). Regarding the complete study: An earlier analysis of more than 550 of the donors reported approximately 260 Gb of sequence data and 117 million unique TCR beta sequences obtained from roughly 180 million T cells. About 300 gigabases of sequencing data and approximately 84 million unique TCR sequences were included in an early release covering several hundred HLA-typed donors. The genetic ancestry cluster associated with self-reported Caucasian donors included 80% to 90% of the 398 genotyped donors. The study aimed to test whether cataloging public T cell receptors could reveal signatures of past pathogen exposure. The study used immunosequencing to profile the T cell repertoires of approximately 640 subjects and linked those repertoires to cytomegalovirus serostatus. In addition to the first cohort of 650 to 800 subjects, a separate validation cohort of approximately 130 different subjects was used. High-throughput TCR immunosequencing, statistical association of individual TCRs with disease status, and machine learning were combined to predict cytomegalovirus infection status. A later analysis re-examined previously published TCR beta repertoires from 600 to 700 donors and added high-resolution HLA genotyping to investigate patterns of TCR occurrence. Rather than drawing on any new phenotypic data, the later analysis identified candidate immune exposures from TCR beta sequences and the way those sequences occurred across donors. An earlier analysis of fewer than 700 of the donors applied high-throughput TCR beta sequencing to assess whether each TCR beta V gene segment acted as functional or pseudogenic. Alongside the repertoire data, information on donor age, sex, ethnicity and CMV serostatus was compiled. A later genetic analysis took genome-wide SNP genotypes for about 55% of the 666 donors and used that subset as a discovery cohort. All discovery cohort repertoires had been generated on a single sequencing platform. HLA typing covered class I and class II loci at four-digit resolution. Typing coverage varied by locus: roughly 629-640 donors for A, B, C, DRB1 and DQB1; approximately 500 for DQA1; more than 600 for DPA1; approximately 450 for DPB1. Roughly 5 DR-DQ haplotypes were treated as single units for association and clustering because of strong linkage in the cohort. Across roughly 420 genotyped donors of the cohort, an average of about 200,000 unique TCR beta nucleotide sequences per donor were sequenced, and 15% to 20% of those sequences were non-productive.

Paper-wide results and their limitations: In a later analysis, the rate of TCR association differed among HLA loci, with DRB1 alleles having the most associated TCRs and HLA-C alleles having the fewest. When HLA alleles, especially DR and DQ, strongly co-occurred, attributing TCR associations to individual alleles was difficult. In a later analysis, 16,951 TCR beta sequences were associated with specific HLA alleles at a false discovery rate of 0.05. A further reported finding was that TCR beta sequences accurately predicted the HLA-A and HLA-B alleles for most subjects in the first cohort. Most CMV-associated TCR beta chains appeared to be HLA-restricted in a later analysis, and the HLA associations seemed to be driven largely by CMV exposure. A few of the identified cytomegalovirus-associated TCR beta chains were confirmed in vitro to be specific for cytomegalovirus antigens. In a later genetic analysis, fewer N-insertions in productive TCRs were reported among donors in an Asian-associated ancestry cluster than the roughly 640-donor mean. A later analysis reported that several top co-occurrence clusters appeared linked to parvovirus B19, influenza, CMV and Epstein-Barr virus. In both the original and validation cohorts, the classifier was reported to diagnose cytomegalovirus status with high specificity and sensitivity. A later genetic analysis associated a missense DCLRE1C variant with V-gene and J-gene trimming of TCR beta chains, and an independent cohort replicated the association. The study listed 150 to 200 TCR beta chains as associated with cytomegalovirus. Some IMGT-functional V segments, including TRBV6-2 and TRBV6-3, could not be distinguished by the 87-base-pair reads and were therefore excluded. HLA typing was unavailable for some donors at each locus, so association tests used only the typed subset. Most TCR sequences were seen in very few donors, while some public TCRs were found in many individuals. In this cohort, only TCR beta chains were sequenced, and detectable features were limited by the absence of alpha or paired-chain data. CMV serostatus was the only immune exposure information available for the cohort. Compared with equally common non-associated chains, HLA-associated TCR beta chains in a later analysis were more clonally expanded and had lower generation probabilities. A cluster of highly shared sequence variants was judged likely to represent a technical artifact of the sequencing pipeline. Seventeen rarely observed V segments, including chromosome 9 orphons, were excluded from the earlier analysis of almost 600 of the donors because counts were too low. The presence/absence analyses assumed that sequencing depth was roughly uniform across donors, and that assumption may not be true. Linkage disequilibrium might explain the correlated functional status among segregating V segments, but an unknown experimental factor could not be excluded. An earlier analysis of roughly 570 of the donors showed that most TCR beta V segments appeared in productive rearrangements either about 87% or about 30% of the time, which broadly matched IMGT annotations. According to the authors, the approach could potentially be generalized to other disease states and immunological phenotypes.

The cohort comprised 666 healthy bone marrow donors. At the time of sampling, every cohort member was nominally healthy, though immune exposures that went unrecorded were likely present. The donor was CMV seronegative and was included in the group of approximately 350 seronegative cohort members. A peripheral blood sample was provided by each donor, and peripheral blood mononuclear cells were used for TCR beta sequencing. Genomic DNA was extracted from the blood cell samples with the Qiagen DNeasy Blood Extraction Kit. Counted from cysteine to phenylalanine, this CDR3 has 13 amino acids. The only DNA kept is the CDR3, 39 bases in frame from the first base. The junction shows trimming of 7 bases on V and 5 bases on J, plus 14 bases between the germline ends. CDR1 is given as MNHNY and CDR2 as SVGAGI, both from the germline V gene (reference sequence).

The chain is encoded by TRBV6-6 joined to TRBJ1-2; matching of 6 bases hints at TRBD1 as the D gene. This TCR came from a man aged 25-40 years in good health and CMV-seronegative. Sequenced material: PBMCs. The CDR3 protein sequence reads: CASNEGQGYGYTF. The nucleotides read TGTGCCAGCAACGAGGGGCAGGGGTATGGCTACACCTTC.